The present TCR beta chain was sequenced within a study of OX40 agonist ivuxolimab in advanced cancers. On the study more broadly: Among those enrolled, mean age was around 55 years (range about 20 to 79) and 82.7% were male.

The study, taken as a whole, reports: Patients who responded partially at 0.1-3.0 mg/kg showed clonal expansion ranking among the lowest. Relative to CD4+, CD8+ T cells held more expanded clones on average.

The CDR3 consists of 14 residues. V was shortened by 4 bases and J by 10 bases, with 19 bases between the two germline ends. CDR1 is SEHNR, CDR2 FQNEAQ, per germline (reference sequence). Worth noting for this clone: As yet, its antigen is unknown.

Measured with immunoSEQ multiplex PCR; TCRdb has only the in-frame clones, and not every one. The data show under 80,000 clones, with almost 90% seen just once and roughly 2.4% held by the top ten. This sequence was found in an adult with an advanced solid tumor such as melanoma, head and neck, liver or kidney cancer. The rearrangement links TRBV7-9 to TRBJ1-1; D remains unclear. This specimen was CD4+ or CD8+ T cells sorted from blood, taken in a trial of the OX40 agonist ivuxolimab. DNA for the CDR3: TGTGCCAGCAGCTCCTCGGTCCAAATAGGTCGAGCTTTCTTT. Translated, it gives CASSSSVQIGRAFF.